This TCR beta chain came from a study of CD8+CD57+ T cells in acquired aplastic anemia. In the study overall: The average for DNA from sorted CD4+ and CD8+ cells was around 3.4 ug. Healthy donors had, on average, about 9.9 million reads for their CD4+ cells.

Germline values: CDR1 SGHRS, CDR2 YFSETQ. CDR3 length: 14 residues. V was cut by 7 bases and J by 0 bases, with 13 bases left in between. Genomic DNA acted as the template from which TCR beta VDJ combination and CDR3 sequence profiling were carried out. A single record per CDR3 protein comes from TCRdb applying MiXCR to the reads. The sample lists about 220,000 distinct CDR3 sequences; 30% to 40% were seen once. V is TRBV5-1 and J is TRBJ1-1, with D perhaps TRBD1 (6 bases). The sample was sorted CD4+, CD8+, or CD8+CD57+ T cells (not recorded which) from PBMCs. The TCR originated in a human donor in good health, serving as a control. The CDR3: CASSTGGLNTEAFF. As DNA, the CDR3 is TGCGCCAGCTCCACCGGGGGGCTGAACACTGAAGCTTTCTTT.